This TCR beta chain was sequenced during a study of blood T cell repertoires in COVID-19. Study details: Material from acute and convalescent COVID-19 was sourced from the United States, Italy and Spain. PBMCs, B-cell-depleted T cells, or T cells provided the cDNA or gDNA that made up the material.

In the study's own analysis: Amplifying reference gene primers gave estimates of nucleated cell counts. TCRdb keeps only in-frame clones here, not all; method: immunoSEQ multiplex PCR. From that table come the V and J calls and clone size; the DNA was used to work out D and trimming. The table has under 55,000 clones, under 95% seen once; the top ten hold roughly 4%. The V and J ends lost 3 bases and 0 bases, in that order; junction bases with no gene match: 7. The CDR3 has 16 amino acids. The germline CDR1 and CDR2 sequences are MNHNS and SASEGT. The sequence came from a human donor in a cohort sampled during active COVID-19. The gene calls are TRBV6-1 and TRBJ1-1, with 7 bases matching TRBD1. The sample taken for sequencing was peripheral blood. CDR3 DNA sequence: TGTGCCAGCAGTGAGAACCGGGACAGATTGAACACTGAAGCTTTCTTT. Translated, it gives CASSENRDRLNTEAFF.